This T cell receptor beta chain was sequenced for a study of blood T cell repertoires in COVID-19. Looked up from germline, CDR1 is KGHSH and CDR2 is LQKENI. Trimming took 1 base from V and 0 from J; bases not matched to a gene: 6. The CDR3 loop spans 18 amino acids. Profiled with immunoSEQ multiplex PCR; TCRdb holds only in-frame clones, not every one. The sample lists 150,000 to 200,000 clones; 75% to 85% were seen once. V gene TRBV18 combines with J gene TRBJ2-1; TRBD1 agrees at 10 bases. The sequence was obtained from a human donor in a cohort sampled during active COVID-19. Sample: peripheral blood. The CDR3 is CASSPRGTGVSSYNEQFF. CDR3 in DNA: TGTGCCAGCTCACCACGAGGGACAGGGGTTTCCTCCTACAATGAGCAGTTCTTC.